These 24 T cell receptor beta chains share one sample of origin, sequenced in a study of blood T cell repertoires in COVID-19. Generated by immunoSEQ multiplex PCR, the TCRdb table keeps only in-frame clones and is missing some. The sample consists of about 110,000 clones, 70% to 90% of them appearing once. Sequencing input: peripheral blood. These receptors came from a woman aged 60 to 75 with acute or convalescent COVID-19.

This clone turned up a few times. The rearrangement links TRBV3-1 (or the pseudogene TRBV3-2) to TRBJ2-2, with 7 bases lining up with TRBD2. V gave up 11 bases and J gave up 4 bases; unmatched junction bases: 13. The germline gives CDR1 LGHDT, CDR2 YNNKEL (reference sequence). CDR3 length: 15 amino acids. The CDR3 sequence: CAAKWASGGTGELFF. CDR3 coding DNA: TGTGCCGCTAAATGGGCTAGCGGTGGCACCGGGGAGCTGTTTTTT.

The chain couples TRBV15 to TRBJ1-3, with D tentatively TRBD1 (6 bases). The CDR3 sequence is 19 residues long. The V gene lost 0 bases and the J gene lost 0 bases, with 18 bases spanning the gap. CDR1 is LNHNV and CDR2 is YYDKDF in the germline V gene (reference sequence). The CDR3 DNA follows: TGTGCCACCAGCAGAGAGCGGGGTCGGGGGGGCTACTCTGGAAACACCATATATTTT. Translated, it gives CATSRERGRGGYSGNTIYF.

The chain combines TRBV11-2 with TRBJ1-1; D uncertain. The CDR3 totals 17 residues. Germline-derived CDR1 and CDR2 are SGHAT and FQNNGV. Between the trimmed V and J ends, which lost 4 bases and 3 bases, there was a span of 21 bases. The chain's CDR3 is CASSSSRDVNKDTEAFF. CDR3 DNA sequence: TGTGCCAGCAGCTCAAGCCGGGATGTCAATAAGGACACTGAAGCTTTCTTT.

This chain links TRBV5-5 with TRBJ1-3; 7 bases fit TRBD1. The V gene end was trimmed by 3 bases and the J gene end by 3 bases; junction bases not matched to a gene: 3. Germline assignment: CDR1 SGHKS and CDR2 YYEKEE (reference sequence). The CDR3 is 14 amino acids. Here the CDR3 reads CASSWDRNGNTIYF. CDR3 DNA: TGTGCCAGCAGCTGGGACAGAAATGGAAACACCATATATTTT.

V is TRBV12-3 or TRBV12-4 and J is TRBJ1-1; D perhaps matches TRBD1 (6 bases). V lost 3 bases and J 8 bases, leaving 13 bases between the germline ends. The CDR3 has 13 residues. CDR3 sequence (DNA): TGTGCCAGCAGTTTTGGATTCAGGGGCGAAGCTTTCTTT. Residues: CASSFGFRGEAFF.

This chain links TRBV28 with TRBJ1-5, with 8 positions matching TRBD1. The germline gives CDR1 MDHEN, CDR2 SYDVKM. The CDR3 extends over 17 amino acids. J gave up 4 bases and V 6 bases, and 14 bases lay outside the gene matches. The CDR3 DNA follows: TGTGCCAGCAGCCCCTCCCCGGTCGGGACAGGAAATCAGCCCCAGCATTTT. Residues: CASSPSPVGTGNQPQHF.

The chain is built from TRBV6-5 and TRBJ2-5; D not resolved. With 6 bases removed from V and 2 bases from J, the gap between germline ends came to 10 bases. CDR3 length: 13 residues. Germline-derived CDR1 and CDR2 are MNHEY and SVGAGI. This CDR3 is CASRRTEQETQYF. CDR3 nucleotides: TGTGCCAGCAGACGTACAGAGCAAGAGACCCAGTACTTC.

This chain joins TRBV7-8 and TRBJ2-7, with TRBD2 matching 11 bases. V trimming: 5 bases; J trimming: 4 bases; junction bases outside the gene matches: 7. Germline CDR1 and CDR2: SGHVS and FQNEAQ. CDR3 size: 15 residues. The CDR3 protein is CASSRGTSGVYEQYF. In nucleotides, the CDR3 is TGTGCCAGCAGCCGAGGGACTAGCGGAGTTTACGAGCAGTACTTC.

The chain employs TRBV18 and TRBJ1-2; TRBD1 aligns across 7 bases. Germline V gene lookup returns CDR1 KGHSH and CDR2 LQKENI. The CDR3 runs to 16 residues. J lost 4 bases, V lost 8 bases, and 16 bases had no gene match. Written as DNA, the CDR3 is TGTGCCAGCACGCCAAACCGGGACAGACGAATCTATGGCTACACCTTC. Its protein product is CASTPNRDRRIYGYTF.

The V call is TRBV19, the J call TRBJ1-4; D is perhaps TRBD1 (6 bases). The CDR3 is 16 amino acids. Germline V gene lookup returns CDR1 LNHDA and CDR2 SQIVND (reference sequence). The V and J ends lost 3 bases and 7 bases respectively, with 18 bases between them. CDR3: CASSIAVGRGVEKLFF. The CDR3 DNA is TGTGCCAGTAGTATCGCCGTGGGCAGGGGAGTTGAAAAACTGTTTTTT.

This chain links TRBV11-3 with TRBJ2-1; D gene ambiguous. Germline assignment: CDR1 SGHNT and CDR2 YENEEA. Trimming shortened V by 5 bases and J by 5 bases, and 16 bases separated the two germline ends. This CDR3 is 15 amino acids long. CDR3 nucleotide sequence: TGTGCCAGCAGCCCCCGGCAGGCTCGGAACAATGAGCAGTTCTTC. This encodes CASSPRQARNNEQFF.

CDR3 nucleotides: TGCAGCGCCTACCGGGACAGTTACAATGAGCAGTTCTTC. Amino acids: CSAYRDSYNEQFF. The chain has TRBV29-1 and TRBJ2-1, with 7 bases matching TRBD1. The CDR3 runs 13 residues. The V gene's germline CDR1 is SQVTM and CDR2 ANQGSEA. Trimming removed 7 bases from V and 4 bases from J; junction bases left unmatched: 7.

The chain has TRBV6-5 and TRBJ1-3; 8 bases map to TRBD1. V lost 6 bases, J lost 12 bases, and 4 bases stayed unmatched. Germline loops: CDR1 MNHEY, CDR2 SVGAGI. The CDR3 contains 11 residues. The CDR3 DNA reads as TGTGCCAGCAGCACCGGGACAGGCATATATTTT. Translated, it gives CASSTGTGIYF.

The CDR3 DNA follows: TGTGCCAGCAGCTCTGGTGAGTACAATGAGCAGTTCTTC. Its protein is CASSSGEYNEQFF. The chain combines TRBV11-3 with TRBJ2-1; no firm D call. The CDR3 covers 13 residues. Trimming pared 4 bases from V and 4 bases from J, leaving 8 bases between. CDR1 and CDR2 from the germline V gene are SGHNT and YENEEA.

V is TRBV19 and J is TRBJ1-1; no clear D. CDR3 size: 19 residues. V was pared by 4 bases and J by 1 base, with 25 bases between. Per the germline V gene, CDR1 is LNHDA and CDR2 is SQIVND (reference sequence). As DNA, the CDR3 is TGTGCCAGTAGTAGACCCGCGTTTCGGGGAACGATCACGAACACTGAAGCTTTCTTT. It encodes CASSRPAFRGTITNTEAFF.

The chain is built from TRBV6-1 and TRBJ2-5, with a possible D match to TRBD2 (6 bases). Trimming stripped 2 bases from V and 6 bases from J, with 16 bases between. Germline CDR1 reads MNHNS; CDR2 reads SASEGT. This CDR3 spans 15 amino acids. The DNA for the CDR3 is TGTGCCAGCAGTGAACAAGGCGGGGCTGAGAAGACCCAGTACTTC. Translated, it gives CASSEQGGAEKTQYF.

This clone was observed once. This rearrangement joins TRBV5-1 to TRBJ2-3; 7 bases align to TRBD2. With 2 bases clipped from V and 2 bases from J, the junction kept 17 bases outside the gene matches. The germline V gene has CDR1 SGHRS and CDR2 YFSETQ. The CDR3 has 19 amino acids. CDR3 loop: CASSFPKHSGGGHTDTQYF. The CDR3 DNA reads TGCGCCAGCAGCTTCCCTAAACACTCTGGCGGGGGTCACACAGATACGCAGTATTTT.

This chain connects TRBV18 to TRBJ2-4; possible D gene TRBD1, 5 bases. Trimming left V 5 bases short and J 1 base short, with 15 bases between. The CDR3 runs to 16 residues. Germline lookup yields CDR1 KGHSH and CDR2 LQKENI. In nucleotides, the CDR3 is TGTGCCAGCTCAGCGGAGCAGGGTGGGGCCAAAAACATTCAGTACTTC. Its protein product is CASSAEQGGAKNIQYF.

This clone was recorded a few times. DNA of the CDR3: TGCAGCGGGAGCGGGGGTACCAATGAGCAGTTCTTC. Amino acid sequence: CSGSGGTNEQFF. This chain connects TRBV29-1 to TRBJ2-1, with 8 bases lining up with TRBD2. With 7 bases clipped from V and 6 bases from J, the junction kept 5 bases outside the gene matches. CDR1 and CDR2 (germline): SQVTM, ANQGSEA. The CDR3 extends over 12 amino acids.

This sequence joins TRBV5-5 and TRBJ2-5, with TRBD2 matching over 12 bases. Trimming took 1 base from V and 5 from J; bases not matched to a gene: 6. The CDR3 loop spans 16 amino acids. Germline CDR1 SGHKS, CDR2 YYEKEE (reference sequence). The CDR3 region is CASSLPSGRVGETQYF. The CDR3 DNA reads as TGTGCCAGCAGCTTGCCTAGCGGGAGGGTCGGGGAGACCCAGTACTTC.

This chain uses TRBV7-8 with TRBJ1-1; D remains ambiguous. Trimming shortened V by 6 bases and J by 0 bases, and 8 bases separated the two germline ends. Germline V gene sequence: CDR1 SGHVS, CDR2 FQNEAQ. CDR3 length: 13 residues. The CDR3 is CASSPGMNTEAFF. For the CDR3, the DNA is TGTGCCAGCAGTCCAGGTATGAACACTGAAGCTTTCTTT.

This clone was seen a handful of times. The rearrangement links TRBV18 to TRBJ2-7; possible D gene TRBD2, 5 bases. V lost 3 bases to trimming and J lost 8 bases, with 11 bases between them. The CDR3 is 12 residues long. CDR1 and CDR2 from the germline V gene are KGHSH and LQKENI. CDR3 bases: TGTGCCAGCTCACCCGAGGGTATTAAGCAGTACTTC. Protein sequence: CASSPEGIKQYF.

The chain has TRBV24-1 and TRBJ1-1; no clear D gene. V was pared by 3 bases and J by 4 bases, with 8 bases between. The CDR3 extends over 13 amino acids. Germline-derived CDR1 and CDR2 are KGHDR and SFDVKD. The CDR3 spells CATSDRTVTEAFF. Here the CDR3 DNA reads TGTGCCACCAGTGATCGAACAGTCACTGAAGCTTTCTTT.

This chain connects TRBV4-2 to TRBJ1-5; weak D call: TRBD1 (6 bases). V lost 0 bases, J lost 4 bases, and 19 bases lay in between. The germline V gene encodes CDR1 LGHNA and CDR2 YNFKEQ. CDR3 length equals 18 residues. The CDR3 bases are TGTGCCAGCAGCCAAGAACCTGGGGGCCCTATCTCTAATCAGCCCCAGCATTTT. Translating gives CASSQEPGGPISNQPQHF.